This T cell receptor (beta chain) was recovered during a study of human T cells and chemical hapten exposure. Across the study: Patch tests containing 0.01% DPC, applied to the upper back, were read at 6 days.

As for time point: pre-sensitization, week 0. Treatment here: therapeutic diphenylcyclopropenone sensitization with weekly scalp DPC. Germline assignment: CDR1 SGHAT and CDR2 FQNNGV. This CDR3 contains 16 residues. V lost 6 bases, J lost 6 bases, and 9 bases stayed unmatched. The study's findings and limits: TCRs exceeding 1 in 1000 frequency stayed unchanged with DPC sensitization. With alopecia, donors may have immune responses unlike healthy people's.

The library tagged individual cDNA molecules with unique molecular identifiers. TCRdb re-derived calls from the RACE reads in MiXCR, one entry per CDR3 protein. This table has more than 55,000 distinct CDR3 sequences, more than 8% appearing once. This clonotype has a handful of counts. The antigen is not known. The specimen was whole blood, collected in connection with sensitization to the hapten diphenylcyclopropenone (DPC). The source of this sequence is a man in his forties with alopecia areata. Some clones in this sample may be carry-over from other donors' samples. The chain combines TRBV11-2 with TRBJ2-5; TRBD2 matches 14 bases. The CDR3 bases are TGTGCCAGCAGGGGGACTAGCGGGGGCACGGTTAAGACCCAGTACTTC. This codes for CASRGTSGGTVKTQYF.